This T cell receptor (beta chain) was obtained from a study of blood T cell repertoires in COVID-19. Study-level background: Italy, Spain and the United States were the sources of the convalescent and acute COVID-19 samples. Nucleic acid was either cDNA or gDNA, and it came from T cells, B-cell-depleted T cells, or PBMCs.

In the study's own analysis: Counts of nucleated cells, estimated from reference gene primer amplification, were obtained. TCRdb's copy holds only in-frame clones and misses some; the assay was immunoSEQ multiplex PCR. For V, J and clone size, that table is used; D and trimming come from the DNA. The sample lists under 300,000 clones, approximately 80% occurring once. The CDR3 covers 14 residues. The V and J ends lost 6 bases and 3 bases respectively, with 11 bases between them. Germline V gene lookup returns CDR1 MNHEY and CDR2 SVGAGI. This clone was recorded once. The sequencing sample was made of peripheral blood. The chain has TRBV6-5 and TRBJ2-2; weak D call: TRBD2 (6 bases). This TCR was sampled from a middle-aged woman who had recovered from COVID-19. CDR3 bases: TGTGCCAGCAGCCCCGCTAGCGACACCGGGGAGCTGTTTTTT. This translates into CASSPASDTGELFF.